This TCR beta chain was identified during a study of T-cell memory formation after mild COVID-19. Study results and limitations: Shrinking CD4+ clones resided mostly in CM and EM, and CD8+ ones in EMRA.

On this clonotype itself: The antigen remains undetermined.

A single record per CDR3 protein comes from TCRdb applying MiXCR to the 5' RACE reads. The profile shows about 360,000 distinct CDR3 sequences, around 15% of them singletons. Germline trimming cut 6 bases from V and 8 bases from J; bases unmatched to any gene: 5. Germline CDR1 is SNHLY and CDR2 is FYNNEI. This CDR3 contains 13 residues. The sample was PBMCs or a T cell subset sorted from them (not recorded which). The source is a man aged 18 to 29 who had mild COVID-19 (a few samples of this study predate the infection). Cell type and time point are not known. The genes are TRBV2 and TRBJ1-1; TRBD1 agrees at 11 bases. The CDR3: CASRVGTGGEAFF. The CDR3 DNA reads TGTGCCAGCAGGGTCGGGACAGGGGGAGAAGCTTTCTTT.